A single sample gave rise to the 23 T cell receptor beta chains below, sequenced in a study of patients and donors after allogeneic stem cell transplantation. Via MiXCR, TCRdb re-called the RT-PCR reads, giving one row per CDR3 protein. This sample yields 30,000 or so distinct CDR3 sequences, of which under 7.5% are seen a single time; about 32% belongs to the top ten. The source material was blood, either unsorted or a sorted T cell fraction (not recorded which). These receptors were obtained from a human donor who was either an allogeneic HSCT recipient or a stem cell or donor lymphocyte infusion donor (not recorded which). It is not recorded whose cells these are; they may come from a transplant donor.

J is TRBJ2-1 and V is TRBV18; 11 nucleotides match TRBD2. With 7 bases clipped from V and 0 bases from J, the junction kept 8 bases outside the gene matches. The germline V gene encodes CDR1 KGHSH and CDR2 LQKENI. This CDR3 contains 17 residues. CDR3 amino acids: CASFTGLADSSYNEQFF. CDR3 DNA sequence: TGTGCCAGCTTCACGGGACTAGCGGATAGCTCCTACAATGAGCAGTTCTTC.

Ten or more counts support this clonotype. The genes are TRBV14 and TRBJ2-5, with D possibly being TRBD2 (6 bases). Germline V gene sequence: CDR1 SGHDN, CDR2 FVKESK. V dropped 0 bases and J dropped 4 bases, with 18 bases sitting between them. The CDR3 is made up of 17 amino acids. Written as DNA, the CDR3 is TGTGCCAGCAGCCAAGATATTTGGAGGGTACCCCCAGAGACCCAGTACTTC. Its protein product is CASSQDIWRVPPETQYF.

This clonotype was picked up many times. This chain's CDR3 is CATSKEQRNTGELFF. CDR3 in DNA: TGTGCCACCAGTAAGGAGCAAAGGAACACCGGGGAGCTGTTTTTT. The chain recombines TRBV24-1 with TRBJ2-2; D is undetermined. The CDR3 sequence is 15 residues long. Germline lookup yields CDR1 KGHDR and CDR2 SFDVKD. Trimming shortened V by 6 bases and J by 1 base, and 11 bases separated the two germline ends.

This clonotype was recorded at least ten times. V usage is TRBV5-1 and J usage is TRBJ2-1; possibly TRBD2 for D (5 bases). V was clipped by 6 bases and J by 8 bases, with 18 bases between them. This CDR3 has 14 residues. Germline CDR1 is SGHRS and CDR2 is YFSETQ. The DNA for the CDR3 is TGCGCCAGCAAGGCCCTCGTCGGGGTAGATGAGCAGTTCTTC. Its protein product is CASKALVGVDEQFF.

In this sample, this clonotype turned up many times. The V call is TRBV29-1, the J call TRBJ2-2; D remains ambiguous. V lost 6 bases and J 4 bases, leaving 12 bases between the germline ends. The CDR3 consists of 13 residues. Germline V gives CDR1 SQVTM, CDR2 ANQGSEA. This CDR3 is CSVAVIATGELFF. In nucleotides, the CDR3 is TGCAGCGTCGCGGTTATCGCCACCGGGGAGCTGTTTTTT.

As concerns this clonotype: A read error may be the cause here, since a much bigger clone is one base away. The V call is TRBV6-6, the J call TRBJ1-2, with a tentative D call TRBD1 (6 bases). Germline V CDR1 and CDR2: MNHNY, SVGAGI (reference sequence). The CDR3 consists of 14 residues. V lost 6 bases and J 7 bases, leaving 18 bases between the germline ends. The CDR3, as DNA: TGTGCCAGCAGAGACTACAGGGCCTGGAGTGGCTACACCTTC. Its protein is CASRDYRAWSGYTF.

The V call is TRBV7-9, the J call TRBJ1-6; D is possibly TRBD1 (5 bases). The CDR3 length is 14 residues. Trimming pared 2 bases from V and 5 bases from J, leaving 7 bases between. Germline V gives CDR1 SEHNR, CDR2 FQNEAQ (reference sequence). The DNA of the CDR3 is TGTGCCAGCAGCTTAAGCAGGGATAATTCACCCCTCCACTTT. This gives the protein CASSLSRDNSPLHF. Looking up the rest from reference TRBV7-9 and TRBJ1-6 gives the full variable domain: DTGVSQNPRHKITKRGQNVTFRCDPISEHNRLYWYRQTLGQGPEFLTYFQNEAQLEKSRLLSDRFSAERPKGSFSTLEIQRTEQGDSAMYLCASSLSRDNSPLHFGNGTRLTVT.

This clonotype was found many times. The V call is TRBV3-1, the J call TRBJ1-1; possibly TRBD1 for D (6 bases). V dropped 11 bases and J dropped 4 bases, with 17 bases sitting between them. CDR1 and CDR2 (germline): LGHDT, YNNKEL (reference sequence). The CDR3 has 13 amino acids. The CDR3: CAAKQGGITEAFF. CDR3 nucleotides: TGTGCCGCAAAACAGGGAGGAATCACTGAAGCTTTCTTT.

This clonotype was counted ten times or more. V and J are TRBV7-3 and TRBJ1-1; D ambiguous. Germline V lookup: CDR1 SGHTA, CDR2 FQGTGA. The V end lost 9 bases, the J end lost 7 bases, and 15 bases lay between the germline ends. This CDR3 spans 12 amino acids. The CDR3: CASGRAPHEAFF. The CDR3 nucleotides are TGTGCCAGTGGACGTGCTCCGCATGAAGCTTTCTTT.

This clonotype came up many times. The genes are TRBV20-1 and TRBJ2-5, with D maybe TRBD2 (5 bases). Germline V gene data show CDR1 as DFQATT and CDR2 as SNEGSKA (reference sequence). This CDR3 spans 12 amino acids. V was pared by 5 bases and J by 3 bases, with 10 bases between. CDR3 loop: CSAQPAEETQYF. The DNA of the CDR3 is TGCAGTGCTCAACCAGCGGAAGAGACCCAGTACTTC.

The V gene is TRBV6-5, the J gene TRBJ2-1, with 9 nucleotides matching TRBD2. The CDR3 contains 14 residues. In germline, CDR1 is MNHEY, CDR2 SVGAGI. After removal of 6 bases from V and 7 bases from J, the junction contained 7 bases not matched to a gene. CDR3: CASSRSGRLNEQFF. In DNA, the CDR3 is TGTGCCAGCAGCAGGAGCGGGAGGTTGAATGAGCAGTTCTTC.

This chain links TRBV28 with TRBJ2-7, with D hard to call. The CDR3 is 14 amino acids. V gave up 6 bases and J gave up 4 bases, with 16 bases separating them. In germline, CDR1 is MDHEN, CDR2 SYDVKM. CDR3 residues: CASRSPRRLYEQYF. DNA of the CDR3: TGTGCCAGCAGGTCGCCGCGGCGCTTATACGAGCAGTACTTC.

This clonotype was detected ten times or more. CDR3 residues: CASSQGIAVGGLATNEKLFF. DNA of the CDR3: TGCGCCAGCAGCCAAGGGATAGCGGTTGGCGGGTTAGCAACTAATGAAAAACTGTTTTTT. This chain links TRBV4-3 with TRBJ1-4; D unresolved. Germline V gene data show CDR1 as LGHNA and CDR2 as YSLEER. The CDR3 extends over 20 amino acids. Trimming removed 1 base at V and 0 bases at J, with 21 bases between.

The chain joins TRBV7-2 to TRBJ2-4, with TRBD2 matching over 10 bases. The CDR3 extends over 20 amino acids. The germline gives CDR1 SGHTA, CDR2 FQGNSA. Unmatched junction bases numbered 13, after V lost 2 bases and J lost 0 bases. In DNA, the CDR3 is TGTGCCAGCAGCTTAAGACCCCCACTAGCGGGAACCTTAGCCAAAAACATTCAGTACTTC. It codes for CASSLRPPLAGTLAKNIQYF.

This clonotype has more than one count but fewer than ten. V is TRBV4-3 and J is TRBJ1-2; D not certain. This CDR3 comprises 15 residues. The V and J ends lost 0 bases and 2 bases respectively, with 10 bases between them. Looked up from germline, CDR1 is LGHNA and CDR2 is YSLEER. This chain's CDR3 is CASSQDFIRNYGYTF. DNA for the CDR3: TGCGCCAGCAGCCAAGATTTCATCAGGAACTATGGCTACACCTTC.

This clonotype came up a few times. DNA of the CDR3: TGCAGTGCTAGAGATACGGGAGTGAACATTCAGTACTTC. Translation gives CSARDTGVNIQYF. The rearrangement uses TRBV20-1 and TRBJ2-4, with D perhaps TRBD2 (6 bases). This CDR3 contains 13 residues. The V end lost 0 bases, the J end lost 7 bases, and 10 bases lay between the germline ends. Germline V gene sequence: CDR1 DFQATT, CDR2 SNEGSKA (reference sequence).

This clonotype came up many times. J is TRBJ2-7 and V is TRBV9, with TRBD1 as a possible D gene (6 bases). CDR3 length: 16 residues. Trimming removed 2 bases at V and 4 bases at J, with 19 bases between. CDR1 and CDR2 from the germline V gene are SGDLS and YYNGEE. The CDR3 bases are TGTGCCAGCAGCGTTGGCCGCGAAACAGGGTTGTACGAGCAGTACTTC. It encodes CASSVGRETGLYEQYF.

This clonotype showed up just a few times. The chain is built from TRBV11-2 and TRBJ2-3, with D tentatively TRBD2 (6 bases). CDR1 is SGHAT, CDR2 FQNNGV, per germline. The CDR3 contains 12 residues. V lost 4 bases and J 5 bases, leaving 7 bases between the germline ends. The CDR3 reads CASSSREDTQYF. The DNA for the CDR3 is TGTGCCAGCAGCTCGCGGGAAGATACGCAGTATTTT.

In this sample, this clonotype turned up many times. This rearrangement joins TRBV10-3 to TRBJ2-3; no clear D. Germline V CDR1 and CDR2: ENHRY, SYGVKD. The CDR3 loop spans 14 amino acids. V was cut by 2 bases and J by 2 bases, with 8 bases left in between. The CDR3 nucleotides are TGTGCCATCAGTGAGGCGACCACCACAGATACGCAGTATTTT. It encodes CAISEATTTDTQYF.

The sample holds many counts of this clonotype. The chain employs TRBV28 and TRBJ1-5; D remains unclear. V was trimmed by 3 bases and J by 2 bases, leaving 11 bases between them. The CDR3 totals 15 residues. From germline, CDR1 is MDHEN and CDR2 SYDVKM. The CDR3 region has the DNA TGTGCCAGCAGTTTTCGAGGCGGAGGCAATCAGCCCCAGCATTTT. Its protein is CASSFRGGGNQPQHF. Looking up the rest from reference TRBV28 and TRBJ1-5 gives the full variable domain: DVKVTQSSRYLVKRTGEKVFLECVQDMDHENMFWYRQDPGLGLRLIYFSYDVKMKEKGDIPEGYSVSREKKERFSLILESASTNQTSMYLCASSFRGGGNQPQHFGDGTRLSIL.

This clonotype was observed a handful of times. The chain carries TRBV9 and TRBJ2-3; 9 bases agree with TRBD2. The V and J ends lost 4 bases and 6 bases, in that order; junction bases with no gene match: 6. Germline lookup yields CDR1 SGDLS and CDR2 YYNGEE. This CDR3 comprises 14 residues. The CDR3 DNA reads as TGTGCCAGCAGCAAAATAGCGGGAGTTGATACGCAGTATTTT. Protein sequence: CASSKIAGVDTQYF.

This clonotype was counted a few times. The V gene is TRBV7-3, the J gene TRBJ2-5; 7 nucleotides align to TRBD1. The ends lost 2 bases at V and 5 bases at J; junction bases unmatched: 2. The CDR3 spans 13 residues. Germline V CDR1 and CDR2: SGHTA, FQGTGA. CDR3 sequence (DNA): TGTGCCAGCAGCTTAGGCAGGGGGGAGACCCAGTACTTC. This codes for CASSLGRGETQYF.

There are many counts of this clonotype. V gene TRBV12-3 or TRBV12-4 combines with J gene TRBJ1-3; unclear D gene. This CDR3 region has 13 residues. V lost 1 base, J lost 7 bases, and 8 bases lay in between. For the CDR3, the DNA is TGTGCCAGCAGTTTAGGGCAGGTGAACACCATATATTTT. It specifies CASSLGQVNTIYF.